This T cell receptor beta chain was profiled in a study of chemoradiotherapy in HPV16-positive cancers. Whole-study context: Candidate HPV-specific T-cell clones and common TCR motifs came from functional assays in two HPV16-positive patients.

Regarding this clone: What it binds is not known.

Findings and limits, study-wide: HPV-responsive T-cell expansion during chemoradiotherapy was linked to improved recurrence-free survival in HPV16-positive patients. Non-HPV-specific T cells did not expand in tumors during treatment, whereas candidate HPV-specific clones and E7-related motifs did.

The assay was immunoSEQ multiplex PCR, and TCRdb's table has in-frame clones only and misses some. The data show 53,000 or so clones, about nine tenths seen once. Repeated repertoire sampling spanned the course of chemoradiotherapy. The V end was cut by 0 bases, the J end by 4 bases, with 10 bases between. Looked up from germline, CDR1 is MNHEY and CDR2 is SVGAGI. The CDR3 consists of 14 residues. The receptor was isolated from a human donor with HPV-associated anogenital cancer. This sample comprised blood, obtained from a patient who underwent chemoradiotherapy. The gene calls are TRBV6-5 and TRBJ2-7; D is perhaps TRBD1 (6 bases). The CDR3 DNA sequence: TGTGCCAGCAGTTACTCACCACAGGGTTACGAGCAGTACTTC. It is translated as CASSYSPQGYEQYF.